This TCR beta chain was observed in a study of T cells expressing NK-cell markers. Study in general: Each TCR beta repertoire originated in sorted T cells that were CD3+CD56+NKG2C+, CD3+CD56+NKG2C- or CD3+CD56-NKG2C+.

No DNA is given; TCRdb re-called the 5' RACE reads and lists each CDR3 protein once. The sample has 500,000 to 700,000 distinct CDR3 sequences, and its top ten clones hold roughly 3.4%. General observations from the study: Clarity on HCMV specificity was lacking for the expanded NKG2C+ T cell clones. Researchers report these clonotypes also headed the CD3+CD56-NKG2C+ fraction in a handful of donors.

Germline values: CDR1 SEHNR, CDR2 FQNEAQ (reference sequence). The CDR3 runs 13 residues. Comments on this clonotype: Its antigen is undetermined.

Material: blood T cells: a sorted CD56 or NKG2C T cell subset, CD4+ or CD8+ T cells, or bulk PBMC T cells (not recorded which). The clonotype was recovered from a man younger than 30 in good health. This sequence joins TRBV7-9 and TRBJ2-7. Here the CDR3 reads CASSSVNEYEQYF. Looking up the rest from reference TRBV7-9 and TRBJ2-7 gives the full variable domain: DTGVSQNPRHKITKRGQNVTFRCDPISEHNRLYWYRQTLGQGPEFLTYFQNEAQLEKSRLLSDRFSAERPKGSFSTLEIQRTEQGDSAMYLCASSSVNEYEQYFGPGTRLTVT.